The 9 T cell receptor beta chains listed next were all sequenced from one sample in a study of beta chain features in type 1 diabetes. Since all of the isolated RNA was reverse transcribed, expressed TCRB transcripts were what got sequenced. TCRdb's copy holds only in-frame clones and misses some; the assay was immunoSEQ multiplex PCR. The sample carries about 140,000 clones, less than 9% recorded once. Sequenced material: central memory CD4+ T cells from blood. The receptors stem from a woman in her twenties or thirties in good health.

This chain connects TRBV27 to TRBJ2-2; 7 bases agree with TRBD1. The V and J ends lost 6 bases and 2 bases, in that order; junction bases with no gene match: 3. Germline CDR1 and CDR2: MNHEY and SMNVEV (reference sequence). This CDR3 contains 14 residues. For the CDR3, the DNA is TGTGCCAGCAGGGGACAGAGCAACACCGGGGAGCTGTTTTTT. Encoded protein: CASRGQSNTGELFF.

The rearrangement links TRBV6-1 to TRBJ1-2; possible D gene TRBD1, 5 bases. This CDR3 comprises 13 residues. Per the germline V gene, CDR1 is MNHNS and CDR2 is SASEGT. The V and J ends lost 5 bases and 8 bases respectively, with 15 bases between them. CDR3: CASSLDILGGYTF. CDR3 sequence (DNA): TGTGCCAGCAGTCTGGACATCCTGGGCGGCTACACCTTC.

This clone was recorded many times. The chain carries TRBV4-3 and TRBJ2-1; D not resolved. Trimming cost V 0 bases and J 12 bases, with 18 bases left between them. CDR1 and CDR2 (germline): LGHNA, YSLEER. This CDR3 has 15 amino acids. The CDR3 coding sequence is TGCGCCAGCAGCCAAGATGCACTTCCGCGACTCGCGCAGTTCTTC. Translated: CASSQDALPRLAQFF.

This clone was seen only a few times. The CDR3 reads CASRIQREPSYEQYF. The CDR3 nucleotides are TGTGCCAGCAGGATTCAGCGGGAGCCCTCCTACGAGCAGTACTTC. This chain connects TRBV6-1 to TRBJ2-7, with TRBD2 matching over 8 bases. Per the germline V gene, CDR1 is MNHNS and CDR2 is SASEGT. This CDR3 has 15 residues. Trimming cost V 6 bases and J 0 bases; bases outside gene matches: 7.

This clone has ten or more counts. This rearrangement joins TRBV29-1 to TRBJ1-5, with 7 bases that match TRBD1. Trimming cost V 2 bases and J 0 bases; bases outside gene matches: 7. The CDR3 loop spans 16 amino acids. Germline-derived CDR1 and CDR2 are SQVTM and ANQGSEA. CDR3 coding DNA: TGCAGCGTTGAAACTACCGGGACAGTTAGCAATCAGCCCCAGCATTTT. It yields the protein CSVETTGTVSNQPQHF.

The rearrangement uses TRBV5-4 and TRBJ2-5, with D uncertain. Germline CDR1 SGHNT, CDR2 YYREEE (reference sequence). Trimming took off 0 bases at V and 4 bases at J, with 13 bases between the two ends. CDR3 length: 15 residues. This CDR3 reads CASSLGGRTVETQYF. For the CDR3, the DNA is TGTGCCAGCAGCTTGGGCGGTAGAACGGTAGAGACCCAGTACTTC.

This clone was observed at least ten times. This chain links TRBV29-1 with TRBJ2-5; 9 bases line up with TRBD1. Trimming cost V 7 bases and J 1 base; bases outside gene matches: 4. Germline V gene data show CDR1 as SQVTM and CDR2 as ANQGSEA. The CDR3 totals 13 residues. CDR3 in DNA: TGCAGCGAAATACAGGGGGCCCAAGAGACCCAGTACTTC. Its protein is CSEIQGAQETQYF.

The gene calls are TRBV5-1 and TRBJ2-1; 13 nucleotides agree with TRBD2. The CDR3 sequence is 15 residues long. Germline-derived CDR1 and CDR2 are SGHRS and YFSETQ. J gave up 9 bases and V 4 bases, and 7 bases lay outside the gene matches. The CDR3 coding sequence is TGCGCCAGCAGCATACTAGCGGGAGGGCCTGGTGAGCAGTTCTTC. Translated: CASSILAGGPGEQFF.

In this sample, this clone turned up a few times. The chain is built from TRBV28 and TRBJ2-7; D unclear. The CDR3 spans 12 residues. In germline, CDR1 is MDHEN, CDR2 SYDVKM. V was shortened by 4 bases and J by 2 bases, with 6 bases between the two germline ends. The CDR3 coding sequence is TGTGCCAGCAGTTACAGAGCCTACGAGCAGTACTTC. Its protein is CASSYRAYEQYF.